What follows are 2 T cell receptor beta chains derived from one specimen sequenced in a study of neurological immune-mediated disorders. Using its own MiXCR run on the 5' RACE reads, TCRdb lists one record per CDR3 protein. Of about 35,000 distinct CDR3 sequences listed, 6% to 8.5% are singletons. The material sequenced was PBMCs. These receptors came from a woman aged 35 to 49 in good health.

This clonotype has at least ten counts. CDR3 amino acids: CASSQRYTDRGVTTIYF. In DNA form, the CDR3 reads TGTGCCAGCAGCCAACGATATACTGACAGGGGTGTGACCACCATATATTTT. The chain recombines TRBV3-1 with TRBJ1-3, with 8 bases matching TRBD1. The junction had 15 bases not matched to a gene; V was cut back by 2 bases and J by 9 bases. CDR3 length: 17 residues. Germline assignment: CDR1 LGHDT and CDR2 YNNKEL (reference sequence).

This clonotype was observed a handful of times. The chain has TRBV14 and TRBJ1-6, with D possibly matching TRBD1 (5 bases). The CDR3 sequence is 17 residues long. V lost 5 bases and J lost 6, with 20 bases in between. Germline assignment: CDR1 SGHDN and CDR2 FVKESK. DNA of the CDR3: TGTGCCAGCAGCAGAAAGCTACCAGGGAGTGGTAATTCACCCCTCCACTTT. It codes for CASSRKLPGSGNSPLHF.